The 16 T cell receptor beta chains listed next were all sequenced from one sample in a study of blood T cell repertoires in COVID-19 (dated by TCRdb to 2020 to 2022). Libraries were built with the immunoSEQ multiplex PCR assay. TCRdb provides this immuneACCESS table in a form limited to in-frame rearrangements. Some clones are lacking; in checked studies, under half of them reflect an unresolved V gene, and why the rest are absent is not known. The sample data list some 320,000 clones, and 70% to 90% of these were observed just once. 7.8% of the sample belongs to the ten largest clones. Sequenced input: peripheral blood. All receptors come from a woman between 50 and 59 years old who had recovered from COVID-19.

This clone appeared a single time. The chain has TRBV4-1 and TRBJ1-1, with D perhaps matching TRBD1 (6 bases). Trimming removed 3 bases from V and 11 bases from J, with 19 bases in between. Germline V lookup: CDR1 MGHRA, CDR2 YSYEKL. The length of the CDR3 is 14 residues. CDR3 loop: CASSHDRRVPWAFF. DNA of the CDR3: TGCGCCAGCAGCCACGACAGGCGGGTCCCTTGGGCTTTCTTT.

The V call is TRBV7-8, the J call TRBJ1-2; D gene uncertain. Germline loops: CDR1 SGHVS, CDR2 FQNEAQ. The germline V and J ends were trimmed by 5 bases and 7 bases, with 14 bases remaining between them. CDR3 length: 13 residues. CDR3 DNA sequence: TGTGCCAGCAGCCCCCGGGAAGTCAGTGGCTACACCTTC. Translated, it gives CASSPREVSGYTF.

A single count supports this clone. This chain joins TRBV18 and TRBJ1-1; 9 nucleotides agree with TRBD1. Per the germline V gene, CDR1 is KGHSH and CDR2 is LQKENI. The J segment lost 2 bases and the V segment lost 5 bases, leaving 6 bases of the junction unmatched. The CDR3 is made up of 15 amino acids. Written as DNA, the CDR3 is TGTGCCAGCTCAAGTCGGGACAGGGCCAACACTGAAGCTTTCTTT. Encoded protein: CASSSRDRANTEAFF.

The rearrangement links TRBV11-1 to TRBJ1-4, with D perhaps matching TRBD1 (5 bases). The germline gives CDR1 SGHAT, CDR2 FQDESV (reference sequence). V was clipped by 8 bases and J by 5 bases, with 12 bases between them. This CDR3 has 13 amino acids. Here the CDR3 reads CASGRPGNEKLFF. CDR3 nucleotide sequence: TGTGCCAGCGGACGACCAGGGAATGAAAAACTGTTTTTT.

The chain couples TRBV10-3 to TRBJ2-7; maybe TRBD1 (6 bases). The CDR3 totals 13 residues. CDR1 and CDR2 (germline): ENHRY, SYGVKD. V was clipped by 7 bases and J by 6 bases, with 16 bases between them. The CDR3, as DNA: TGTGCCATCAAGGACAGACCCCTGGCCGAGCAGTACTTC. This encodes CAIKDRPLAEQYF.

The chain recombines TRBV28 with TRBJ2-7; possibly TRBD2 for D (5 bases). From germline, CDR1 is MDHEN and CDR2 SYDVKM. Deletions cut 10 bases from V and 2 bases from J, with 15 bases between. The CDR3 runs to 13 residues. The DNA of the CDR3 is TGTGCCACCACCCCCGGGATCCCCTACGAGCAGTACTTC. Amino acid sequence: CATTPGIPYEQYF.

This chain connects TRBV19 to TRBJ2-5; D remains ambiguous. Germline lookup yields CDR1 LNHDA and CDR2 SQIVND (reference sequence). The CDR3 spans 13 residues. Trimming pared 3 bases from V and 1 base from J, leaving 6 bases between. CDR3 bases: TGTGCCAGTAGTATTCAGGTCCAAGAGACCCAGTACTTC. Amino acids: CASSIQVQETQYF.

The chain is built from TRBV27 and TRBJ2-2; D is perhaps TRBD2 (6 bases). This CDR3 has 14 residues. CDR1 and CDR2 from the germline V gene are MNHEY and SMNVEV (reference sequence). Trimming stripped 8 bases from V and 1 base from J, with 11 bases between. The CDR3: CASGREMNTGELFF. The CDR3 nucleotides read TGTGCCAGCGGCCGGGAGATGAACACCGGGGAGCTGTTTTTT.

This clone was recorded many times. J is TRBJ2-2 and V is TRBV30; D possibly corresponds to TRBD1 (6 bases). Germline CDR1 reads GTSNPN; CDR2 reads SVGIG (reference sequence). The CDR3 runs to 12 residues. With 3 bases removed from V and 4 bases from J, the gap between germline ends came to 6 bases. CDR3 amino acids: CAWRGGTGELFF. CDR3 nucleotide sequence: TGTGCCTGGAGAGGGGGCACCGGGGAGCTGTTTTTT.

The CDR3 region is CASSYIAGGSTDTQYF. CDR3 DNA: TGTGCCAGCAGTTACATAGCGGGGGGAAGCACAGATACGCAGTATTTT. The chain links TRBV28 to TRBJ2-3; 10 bases map to TRBD2. Germline loops: CDR1 MDHEN, CDR2 SYDVKM. This CDR3 is 16 amino acids long. The trim removed 4 bases at V and 0 bases at J, leaving 4 bases unmatched.

V is TRBV4-3 and J is TRBJ2-7; 12 bases align to TRBD2. The junction had 2 bases not matched to a gene; V was cut back by 3 bases and J by 2 bases. CDR3 length equals 15 residues. The germline V gene has CDR1 LGHNA and CDR2 YSLEER. CDR3 DNA sequence: TGCGCCAGCAGCCAGACTAGCGGGAGCCCCTACGAGCAGTACTTC. Amino acids: CASSQTSGSPYEQYF.

The genes are TRBV7-2 and TRBJ1-4; the D gene is possibly TRBD1 (6 bases). CDR3 length: 16 residues. V lost 1 base and J lost 7, with 16 bases in between. Germline V gene data show CDR1 as SGHTA and CDR2 as FQGNSA. Here the CDR3 DNA reads TGTGCCAGCAGCTTAGGGGGGCGGCGGATTGGTGAAAAACTGTTTTTT. Translating it yields CASSLGGRRIGEKLFF.

The genes are TRBV6-6 and TRBJ1-5; a weak D match, TRBD1 (6 bases). Germline V gene data show CDR1 as MNHNY and CDR2 as SVGAGI (reference sequence). CDR3 size: 13 residues. Trimming removed 5 bases from V and 9 bases from J, with 14 bases in between. DNA for the CDR3: TGTGCCAGCAGTCTGGACAGCGATACGCCCCAGCATTTT. It is translated as CASSLDSDTPQHF.

The chain has TRBV6-1 and TRBJ1-5; 10 bases are a match to TRBD1. Germline V gives CDR1 MNHNS, CDR2 SASEGT. This CDR3 comprises 14 residues. Germline trimming cut 7 bases from V and 5 bases from J; bases unmatched to any gene: 5. CDR3 bases: TGTGCCAGCATCCCGGGACAGGGGCATCAGCCCCAGCATTTT. Residues: CASIPGQGHQPQHF.

The V call is TRBV6-2 or TRBV6-3, the J call TRBJ2-3; TRBD2 matches 11 bases. This CDR3 contains 17 residues. In germline, CDR1 is MNHEY, CDR2 SVGEGT. Losses at the gene ends were 4 bases for V and 6 bases for J; bases not matched to a gene: 12. The CDR3 reads CASSFLTSGAFDDTQYF. CDR3 DNA sequence: TGTGCCAGCAGTTTTTTGACTAGCGGGGCCTTTGATGATACGCAGTATTTT.

The rearrangement links TRBV23-1 to TRBJ2-1; 7 positions agree with TRBD2. TRBV23-1 is annotated as an ORF whose role is uncertain. V was clipped by 2 bases and J by 9 bases; unmatched bases: 4. The CDR3 contains 13 residues. CDR3 region: CASSQPGRVEQFF. For the CDR3, the DNA is TGCGCCAGCAGTCAACCAGGGAGGGTTGAGCAGTTCTTC.